The clone carrying this T cell receptor beta chain appeared a few times. This specimen belongs to a study of T cell responses to AZD1222 COVID-19 vaccine. Overall study context: Both about-4-week and about-12-week second-dose recipients were combined.

Measured with immunoSEQ multiplex PCR; TCRdb has only the in-frame clones, and not every one. The sample holds tens of thousands of clones; roughly 90% are singletons and the top ten take approximately 5.4%. V lost 3 bases and J lost 6, with 11 bases in between. The CDR3 runs 14 residues. Germline assignment: CDR1 KGHSH and CDR2 LQKENI. The sequence derives from an adult in good health. The V call is TRBV18, the J call TRBJ2-2, with D possibly matching TRBD1 (5 bases). Sequences were derived from peripheral blood, sampled on day 0 of AZD1222 vaccination. The CDR3 sequence: CASSPPGIPGELFF. The CDR3 bases are TGTGCCAGCTCACCGCCAGGGATTCCCGGGGAGCTGTTTTTT.